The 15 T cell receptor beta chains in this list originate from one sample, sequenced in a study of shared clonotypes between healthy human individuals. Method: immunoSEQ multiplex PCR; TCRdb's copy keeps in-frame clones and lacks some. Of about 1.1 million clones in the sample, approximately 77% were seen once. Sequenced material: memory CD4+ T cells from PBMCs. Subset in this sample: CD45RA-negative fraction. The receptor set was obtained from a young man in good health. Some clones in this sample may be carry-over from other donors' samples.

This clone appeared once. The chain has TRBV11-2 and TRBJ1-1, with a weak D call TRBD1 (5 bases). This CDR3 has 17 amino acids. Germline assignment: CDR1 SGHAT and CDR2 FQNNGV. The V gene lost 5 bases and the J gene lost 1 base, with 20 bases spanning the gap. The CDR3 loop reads CASSPTEGKRGNTEAFF. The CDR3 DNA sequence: TGTGCCAGCAGCCCGACGGAGGGTAAGAGGGGGAACACTGAAGCTTTCTTT.

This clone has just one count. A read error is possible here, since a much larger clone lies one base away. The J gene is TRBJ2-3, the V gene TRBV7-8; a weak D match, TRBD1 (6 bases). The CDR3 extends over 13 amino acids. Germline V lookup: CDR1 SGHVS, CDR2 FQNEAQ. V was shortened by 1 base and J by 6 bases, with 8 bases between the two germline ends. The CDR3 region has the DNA TGTGCCAGCAGCTTAGACAGGGAGGATACGCAGTATTTT. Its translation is CASSLDREDTQYF.

CDR3 amino acids: CASSLWDTRTDTQYF. CDR3 in DNA: TGTGCCAGCAGCTTGTGGGACACCCGCACAGATACGCAGTATTTT. V and J are TRBV5-6 and TRBJ2-3; D is possibly TRBD1 (6 bases). Germline CDR1 and CDR2: SGHDT and YYEEEE. The CDR3 contains 15 residues. Trimming pared 1 base from V and 1 base from J, leaving 10 bases between.

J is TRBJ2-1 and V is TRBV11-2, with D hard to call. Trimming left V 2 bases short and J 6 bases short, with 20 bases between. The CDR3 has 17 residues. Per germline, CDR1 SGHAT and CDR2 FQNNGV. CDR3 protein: CASSLSARAPPLNEQFF. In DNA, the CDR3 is TGTGCCAGCAGCTTATCGGCGAGAGCCCCACCACTCAATGAGCAGTTCTTC.

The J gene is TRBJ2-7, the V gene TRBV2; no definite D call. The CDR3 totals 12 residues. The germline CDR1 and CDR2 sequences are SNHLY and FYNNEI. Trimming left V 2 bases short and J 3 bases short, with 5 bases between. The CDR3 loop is CASSEFSYEQYF. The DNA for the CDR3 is TGTGCCAGCAGTGAATTTAGCTACGAGCAGTACTTC.

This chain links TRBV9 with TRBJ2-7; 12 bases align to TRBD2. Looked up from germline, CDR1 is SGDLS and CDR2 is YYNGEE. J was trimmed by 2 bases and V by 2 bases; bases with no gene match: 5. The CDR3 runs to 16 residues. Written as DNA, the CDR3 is TGTGCCAGCAGCGTTGGTCCTAGCGGGAGGGCCTACGAGCAGTACTTC. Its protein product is CASSVGPSGRAYEQYF.

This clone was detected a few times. Here the CDR3 DNA reads TGCGCCAGCAAACGCGAGCGGGCCGTGAACACTGAAGCTTTCTTT. As protein: CASKRERAVNTEAFF. The V and J genes are TRBV10-2 and TRBJ1-1, with D hard to call. CDR1 and CDR2 (germline): WSHSY, SAAADI. V was pared by 7 bases and J by 0 bases, with 15 bases between. The CDR3 runs 15 residues.

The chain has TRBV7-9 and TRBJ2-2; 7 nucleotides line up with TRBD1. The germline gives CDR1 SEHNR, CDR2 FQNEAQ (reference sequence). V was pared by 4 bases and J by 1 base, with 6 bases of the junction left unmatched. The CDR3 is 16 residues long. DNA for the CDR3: TGTGCCAGCAGCTCCCAGACAGGGCAGAACACCGGGGAGCTGTTTTTT. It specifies CASSSQTGQNTGELFF.

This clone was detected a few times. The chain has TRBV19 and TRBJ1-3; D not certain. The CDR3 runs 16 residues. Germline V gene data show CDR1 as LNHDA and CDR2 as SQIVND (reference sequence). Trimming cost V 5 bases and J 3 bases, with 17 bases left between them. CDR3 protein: CASSREDGGIGNTIYF. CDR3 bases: TGTGCCAGTAGTCGGGAGGACGGAGGTATTGGAAACACCATATATTTT.

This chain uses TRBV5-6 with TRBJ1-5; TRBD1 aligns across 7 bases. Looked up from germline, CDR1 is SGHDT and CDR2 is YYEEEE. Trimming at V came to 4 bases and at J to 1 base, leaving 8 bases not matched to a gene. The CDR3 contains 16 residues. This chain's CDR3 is CASSLSDRASNQPQHF. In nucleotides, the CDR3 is TGTGCCAGCAGCCTTTCCGACAGGGCGAGCAATCAGCCCCAGCATTTT.

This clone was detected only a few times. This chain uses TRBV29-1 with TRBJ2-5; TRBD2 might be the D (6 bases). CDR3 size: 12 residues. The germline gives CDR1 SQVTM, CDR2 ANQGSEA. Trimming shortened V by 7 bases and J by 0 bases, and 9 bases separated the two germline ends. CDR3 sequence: CSAVADQETQYF. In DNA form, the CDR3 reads TGCAGCGCCGTAGCGGACCAAGAGACCCAGTACTTC.

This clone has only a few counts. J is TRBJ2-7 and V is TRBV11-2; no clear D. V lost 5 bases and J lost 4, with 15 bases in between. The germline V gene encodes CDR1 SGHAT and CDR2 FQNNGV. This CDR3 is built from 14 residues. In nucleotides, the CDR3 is TGTGCCAGCAGCAAAGGACGGCGGCAGTACGAGCAGTACTTC. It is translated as CASSKGRRQYEQYF.

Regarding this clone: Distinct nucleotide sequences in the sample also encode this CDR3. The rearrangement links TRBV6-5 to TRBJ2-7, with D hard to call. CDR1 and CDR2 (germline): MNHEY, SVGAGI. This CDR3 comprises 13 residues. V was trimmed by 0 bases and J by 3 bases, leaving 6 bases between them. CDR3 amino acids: CASSYSARYEQYF. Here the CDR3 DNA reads TGTGCCAGCAGTTACTCGGCACGCTACGAGCAGTACTTC.

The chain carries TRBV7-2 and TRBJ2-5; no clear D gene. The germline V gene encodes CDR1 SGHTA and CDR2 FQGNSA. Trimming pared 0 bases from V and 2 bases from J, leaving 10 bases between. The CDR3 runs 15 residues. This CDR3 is CASSLAGLPQETQYF. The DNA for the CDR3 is TGTGCCAGCAGCTTAGCCGGGCTGCCACAAGAGACCCAGTACTTC.

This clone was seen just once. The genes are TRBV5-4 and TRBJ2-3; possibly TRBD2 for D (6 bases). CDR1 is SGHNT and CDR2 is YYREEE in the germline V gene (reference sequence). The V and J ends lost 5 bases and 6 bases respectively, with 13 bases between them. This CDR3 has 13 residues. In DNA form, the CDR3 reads TGTGCCAGCAGTGCACTAGCCCCGGATACGCAGTATTTT. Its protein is CASSALAPDTQYF. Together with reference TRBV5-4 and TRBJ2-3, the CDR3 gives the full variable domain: ETGVTQSPTHLIKTRGQQVTLRCSSQSGHNTVSWYQQALGQGPQFIFQYYREEENGRGNFPPRFSGLQFPNYSSELNVNALELDDSALYLCASSALAPDTQYFGPGTRLTVL.